The 2 T cell receptor beta chains presented below share a single source sample, sequenced in a study of shared clonotypes between healthy human individuals. Data came from immunoSEQ multiplex PCR; TCRdb stores just in-frame clones and leaves some out. This sample has nearly 500,000 clones, with about 79% found just once. The sample taken for sequencing was PBMCs. These receptors came from a woman aged 35 to 49 in good health. Some clones in this sample may be carry-over from other donors' samples.

CDR3 nucleotides: TGTGCCAGCAGCCTAGAGCTAGCGGGAGGCACAGATACGCAGTATTTT. The encoded protein is CASSLELAGGTDTQYF. The chain links TRBV4-2 to TRBJ2-3; 10 bases map to TRBD2. Looked up from germline, CDR1 is LGHNA and CDR2 is YNFKEQ. V dropped 4 bases and J dropped 1; count of bases not matched to a gene: 5. The CDR3 loop spans 16 amino acids.

Comment on this clone: It differs at one base from a far larger clone, so likely a read error. The chain joins TRBV7-9 to TRBJ2-6; D tentatively reads TRBD1 or TRBD2 (5 bases each). The germline V gene encodes CDR1 SEHNR and CDR2 FQNEAQ (reference sequence). The CDR3 totals 13 residues. The CDR3 reads CASGHPGANVPTF. The CDR3 nucleotides read TGTGCCAGTGGGCATCCCGGGGCCAACGTCCCGACTTTC.